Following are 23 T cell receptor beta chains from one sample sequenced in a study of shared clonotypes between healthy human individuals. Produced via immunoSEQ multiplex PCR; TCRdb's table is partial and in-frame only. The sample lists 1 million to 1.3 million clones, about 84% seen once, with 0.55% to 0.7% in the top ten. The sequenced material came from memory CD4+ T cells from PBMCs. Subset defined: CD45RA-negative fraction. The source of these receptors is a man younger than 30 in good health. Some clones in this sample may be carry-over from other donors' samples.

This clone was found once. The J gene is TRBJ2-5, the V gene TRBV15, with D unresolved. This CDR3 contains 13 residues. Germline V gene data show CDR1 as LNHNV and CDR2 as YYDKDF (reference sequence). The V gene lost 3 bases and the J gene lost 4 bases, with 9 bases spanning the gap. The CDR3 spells CATSSYPGETQYF. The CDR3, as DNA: TGTGCCACCAGCAGTTATCCAGGAGAGACCCAGTACTTC.

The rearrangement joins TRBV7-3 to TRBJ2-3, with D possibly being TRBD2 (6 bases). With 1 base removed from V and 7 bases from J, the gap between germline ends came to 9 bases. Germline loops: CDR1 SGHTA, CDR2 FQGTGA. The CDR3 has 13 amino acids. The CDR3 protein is CASSLSRDYTQYF. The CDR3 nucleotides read TGTGCCAGCAGCTTAAGCCGGGACTATACGCAGTATTTT.

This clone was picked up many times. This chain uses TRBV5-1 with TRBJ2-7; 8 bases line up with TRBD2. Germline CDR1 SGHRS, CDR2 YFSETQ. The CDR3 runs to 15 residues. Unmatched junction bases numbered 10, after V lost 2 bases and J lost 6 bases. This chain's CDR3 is CASSFSPAGAGEQYF. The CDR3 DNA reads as TGCGCCAGCAGCTTTTCTCCAGCGGGAGCAGGCGAGCAGTACTTC.

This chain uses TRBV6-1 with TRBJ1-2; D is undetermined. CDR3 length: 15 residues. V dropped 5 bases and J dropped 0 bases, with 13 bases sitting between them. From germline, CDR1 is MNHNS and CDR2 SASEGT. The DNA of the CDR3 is TGTGCCAGCAGTTCCCTAGCAACTACTAACTATGGCTACACCTTC. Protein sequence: CASSSLATTNYGYTF.

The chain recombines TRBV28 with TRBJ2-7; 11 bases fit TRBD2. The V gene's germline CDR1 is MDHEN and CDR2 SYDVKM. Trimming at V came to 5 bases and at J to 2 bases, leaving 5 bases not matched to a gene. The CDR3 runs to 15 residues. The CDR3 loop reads CASSLGLAETYEQYF. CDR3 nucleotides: TGTGCCAGCAGTCTGGGACTAGCGGAAACCTACGAGCAGTACTTC.

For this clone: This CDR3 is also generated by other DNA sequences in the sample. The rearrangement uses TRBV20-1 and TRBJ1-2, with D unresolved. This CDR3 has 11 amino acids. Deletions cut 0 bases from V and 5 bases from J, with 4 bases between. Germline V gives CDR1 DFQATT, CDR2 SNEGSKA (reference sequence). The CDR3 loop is CSARDVYGYTF. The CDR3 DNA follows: TGCAGTGCTAGAGATGTATATGGCTACACCTTC.

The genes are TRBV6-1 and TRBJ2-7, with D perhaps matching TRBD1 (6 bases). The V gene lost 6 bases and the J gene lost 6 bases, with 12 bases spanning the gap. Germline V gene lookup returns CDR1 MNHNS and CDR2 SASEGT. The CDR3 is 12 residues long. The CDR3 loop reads CASSEQGVEQYF. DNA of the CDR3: TGTGCCAGCAGCGAACAGGGCGTCGAGCAGTACTTC.

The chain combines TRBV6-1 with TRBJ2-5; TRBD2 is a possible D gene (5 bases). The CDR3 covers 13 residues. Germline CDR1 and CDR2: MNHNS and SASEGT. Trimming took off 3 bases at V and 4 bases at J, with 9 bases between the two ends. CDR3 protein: CASSEIRGETQYF. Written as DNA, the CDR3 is TGTGCCAGCAGTGAGATACGGGGAGAGACCCAGTACTTC.

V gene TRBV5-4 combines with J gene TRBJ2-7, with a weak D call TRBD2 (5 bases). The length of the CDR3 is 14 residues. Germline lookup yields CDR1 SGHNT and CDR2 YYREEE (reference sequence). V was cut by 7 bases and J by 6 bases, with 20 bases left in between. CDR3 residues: CASCQWRAGCEQYF. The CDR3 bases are TGTGCCAGCTGCCAATGGCGGGCCGGTTGCGAGCAGTACTTC.

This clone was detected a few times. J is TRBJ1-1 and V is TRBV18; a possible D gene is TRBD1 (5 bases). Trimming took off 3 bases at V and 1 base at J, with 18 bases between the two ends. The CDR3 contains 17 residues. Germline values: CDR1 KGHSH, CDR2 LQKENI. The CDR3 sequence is CASSPALQAVGNTEAFF. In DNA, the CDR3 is TGTGCCAGCTCACCCGCGCTACAGGCCGTGGGGAACACTGAAGCTTTCTTT. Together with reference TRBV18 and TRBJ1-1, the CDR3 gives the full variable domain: NAGVMQNPRHLVRRRGQEARLRCSPMKGHSHVYWYRQLPEEGLKFMVYLQKENIIDESGMPKERFSAEFPKEGPSILRIQQVVRGDSAAYFCASSPALQAVGNTEAFFGQGTRLTVV.

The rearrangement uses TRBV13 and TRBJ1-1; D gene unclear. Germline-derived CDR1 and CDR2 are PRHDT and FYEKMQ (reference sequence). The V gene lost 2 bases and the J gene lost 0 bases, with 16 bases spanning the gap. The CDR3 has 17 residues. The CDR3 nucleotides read TGTGCCAGCAGCTTAAAAAGCCCATACGGGATGAACACTGAAGCTTTCTTT. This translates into CASSLKSPYGMNTEAFF.

The CDR3 is CAISEFGRTDTQYF. CDR3 sequence (DNA): TGTGCCATCAGTGAATTTGGACGCACAGATACGCAGTATTTT. V is TRBV10-3 and J is TRBJ2-3; D is uncertain. V was pared by 3 bases and J by 1 base, with 8 bases between. Germline CDR1 and CDR2: ENHRY and SYGVKD. This CDR3 contains 14 residues.

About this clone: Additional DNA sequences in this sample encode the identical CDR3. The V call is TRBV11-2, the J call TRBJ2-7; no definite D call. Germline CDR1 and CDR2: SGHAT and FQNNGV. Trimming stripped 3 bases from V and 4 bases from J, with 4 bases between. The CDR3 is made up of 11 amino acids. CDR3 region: CASSFLYEQYF. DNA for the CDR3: TGTGCCAGCAGCTTCCTTTACGAGCAGTACTTC.

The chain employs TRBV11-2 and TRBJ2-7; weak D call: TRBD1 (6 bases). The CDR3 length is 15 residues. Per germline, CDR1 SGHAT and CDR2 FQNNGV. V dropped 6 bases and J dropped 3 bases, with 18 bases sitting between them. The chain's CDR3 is CASRNPFTGNYEQYF. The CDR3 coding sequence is TGTGCCAGCAGGAACCCGTTTACAGGGAACTACGAGCAGTACTTC.

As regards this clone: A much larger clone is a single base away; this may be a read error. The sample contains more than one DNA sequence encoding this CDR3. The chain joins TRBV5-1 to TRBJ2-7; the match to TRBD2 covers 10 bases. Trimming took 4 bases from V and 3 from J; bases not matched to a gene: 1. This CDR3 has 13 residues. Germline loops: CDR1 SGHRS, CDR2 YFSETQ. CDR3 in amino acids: CASSPSGSYEQYF. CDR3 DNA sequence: TGCGCCAGCAGCCCTAGCGGGAGCTACGAGCAGTACTTC.

This chain's CDR3 is CAWSVKVGAGGRDIQYF. The CDR3, as DNA: TGTGCCTGGAGTGTAAAAGTTGGGGCAGGGGGGCGAGACATTCAGTACTTC. V usage is TRBV30 and J usage is TRBJ2-4; maybe TRBD1 (7 bases). V lost 0 bases and J lost 8, with 23 bases in between. The CDR3 has 17 amino acids. The germline V gene has CDR1 GTSNPN and CDR2 SVGIG (reference sequence).

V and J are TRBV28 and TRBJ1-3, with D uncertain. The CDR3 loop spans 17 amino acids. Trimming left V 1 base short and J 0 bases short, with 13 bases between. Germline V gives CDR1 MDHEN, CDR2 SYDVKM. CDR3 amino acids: CASSLSAFRGSGNTIYF. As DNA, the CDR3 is TGTGCCAGCAGTTTATCGGCATTTCGGGGCTCTGGAAACACCATATATTTT.

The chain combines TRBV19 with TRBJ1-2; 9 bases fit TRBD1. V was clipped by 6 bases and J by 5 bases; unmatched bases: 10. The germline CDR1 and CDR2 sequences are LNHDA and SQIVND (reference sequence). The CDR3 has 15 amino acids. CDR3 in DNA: TGTGCCAGTAGCAAACTTTCGACAGGGGGATATGGCTACACCTTC. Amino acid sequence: CASSKLSTGGYGYTF.

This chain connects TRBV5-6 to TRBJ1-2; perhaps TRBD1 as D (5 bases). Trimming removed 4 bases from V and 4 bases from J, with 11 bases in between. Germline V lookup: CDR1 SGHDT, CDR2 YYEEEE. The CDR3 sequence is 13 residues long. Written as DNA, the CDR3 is TGTGCCAGCAGCGGGCAGGGTGCCTATGGCTACACCTTC. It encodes CASSGQGAYGYTF.

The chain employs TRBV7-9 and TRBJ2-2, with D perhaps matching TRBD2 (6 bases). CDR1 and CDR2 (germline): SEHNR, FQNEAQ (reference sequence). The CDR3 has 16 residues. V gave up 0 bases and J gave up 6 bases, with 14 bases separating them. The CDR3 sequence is CASSLALVRRAGELFF. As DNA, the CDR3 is TGTGCCAGCAGCTTAGCGCTCGTTAGGAGGGCCGGGGAGCTGTTTTTT.

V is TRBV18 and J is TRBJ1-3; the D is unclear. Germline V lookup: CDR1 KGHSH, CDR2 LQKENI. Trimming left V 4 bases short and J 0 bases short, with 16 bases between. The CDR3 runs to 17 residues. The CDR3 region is CASSQKPPGDSGNTIYF. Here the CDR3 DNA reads TGTGCCAGCTCACAGAAACCGCCGGGCGACTCTGGAAACACCATATATTTT.

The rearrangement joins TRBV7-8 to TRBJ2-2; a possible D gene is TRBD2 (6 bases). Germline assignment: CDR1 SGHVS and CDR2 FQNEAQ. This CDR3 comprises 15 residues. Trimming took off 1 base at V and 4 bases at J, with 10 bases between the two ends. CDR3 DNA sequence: TGTGCCAGCAGCTTAGATTGGGGAGGCACCGGGGAGCTGTTTTTT. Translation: CASSLDWGGTGELFF. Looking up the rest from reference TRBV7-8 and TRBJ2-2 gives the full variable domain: GAGVSQSPRYKVAKRGQDVALRCDPISGHVSLFWYQQALGQGPEFLTYFQNEAQLDKSGLPSDRFFAERPEGSVSTLKIQRTQQEDSAVYLCASSLDWGGTGELFFGEGSRLTVL.

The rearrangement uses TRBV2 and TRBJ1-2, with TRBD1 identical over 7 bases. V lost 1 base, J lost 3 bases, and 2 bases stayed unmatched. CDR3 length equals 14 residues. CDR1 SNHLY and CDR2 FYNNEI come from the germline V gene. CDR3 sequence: CASSEDRGDYGYTF. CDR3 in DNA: TGTGCCAGCAGTGAAGACAGGGGTGACTATGGCTACACCTTC. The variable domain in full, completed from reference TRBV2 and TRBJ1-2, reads EPEVTQTPSHQVTQMGQEVILRCVPISNHLYFYWYRQILGQKVEFLVSFYNNEISEKSEIFDDQFSVERPDGSNFTLKIRSTKLEDSAMYFCASSEDRGDYGYTFGSGTRLTVV.